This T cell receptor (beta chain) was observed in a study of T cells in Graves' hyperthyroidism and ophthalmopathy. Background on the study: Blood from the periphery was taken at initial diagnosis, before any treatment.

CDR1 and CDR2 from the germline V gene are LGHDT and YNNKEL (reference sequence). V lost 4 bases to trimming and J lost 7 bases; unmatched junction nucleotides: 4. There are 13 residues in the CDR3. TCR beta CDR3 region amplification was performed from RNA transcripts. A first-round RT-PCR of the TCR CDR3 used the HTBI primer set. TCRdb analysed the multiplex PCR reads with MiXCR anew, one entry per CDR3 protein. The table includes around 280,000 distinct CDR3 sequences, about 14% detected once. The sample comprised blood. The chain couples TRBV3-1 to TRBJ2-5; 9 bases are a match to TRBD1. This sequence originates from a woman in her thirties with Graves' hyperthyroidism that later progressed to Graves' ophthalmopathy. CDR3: CASSRGQGGTQYF. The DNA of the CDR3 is TGTGCCAGCAGCCGGGGACAGGGAGGGACCCAGTACTTC.